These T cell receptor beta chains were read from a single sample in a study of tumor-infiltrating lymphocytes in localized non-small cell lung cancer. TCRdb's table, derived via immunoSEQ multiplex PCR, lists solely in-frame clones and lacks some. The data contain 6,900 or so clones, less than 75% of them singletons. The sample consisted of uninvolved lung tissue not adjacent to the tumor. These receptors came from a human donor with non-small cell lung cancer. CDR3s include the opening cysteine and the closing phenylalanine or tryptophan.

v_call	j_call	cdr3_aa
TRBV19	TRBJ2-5	CASGYQETQYF
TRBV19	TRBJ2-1	CASSARDPAIGQFF
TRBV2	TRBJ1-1	CASSSDLRGAFF
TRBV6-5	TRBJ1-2	CASSHGASKYGYTF
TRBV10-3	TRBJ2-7	CAISDPDGRGSYEQYF
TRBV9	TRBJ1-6	CASSALLEGEGGSPLHF
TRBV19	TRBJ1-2	CASSTDLRNGYTF
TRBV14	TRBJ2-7	CASSQVFRTGTYEQYF
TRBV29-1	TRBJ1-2	CSVPTGGGYTF
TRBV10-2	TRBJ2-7	CASSEGTSRTYEQYF
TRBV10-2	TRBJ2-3	CASRGGGYTDTQYF
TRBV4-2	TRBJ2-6	CASSQDGGGANVLTF
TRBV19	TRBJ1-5	CASNDYSNQPQHF
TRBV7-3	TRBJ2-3	CASSLSGSDTQYF
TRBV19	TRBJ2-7	CASSSSGSLNEQYF
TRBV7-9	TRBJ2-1	CASSLSGPYNEQFF
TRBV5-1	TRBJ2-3	CASSDTSGFTDTQYF
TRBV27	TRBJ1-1	CASSLRTDMAEAFF
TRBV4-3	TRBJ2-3	CASSQQGQGRDTQYF
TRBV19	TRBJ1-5	CASTPTWNQPQHF
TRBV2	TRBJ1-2	CASNLESYNYGYTF
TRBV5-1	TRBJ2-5	CASRDASGEETQYF
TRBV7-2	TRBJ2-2	CASSLMRSVELFF
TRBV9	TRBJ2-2	CASRGAGGLADTGELFF
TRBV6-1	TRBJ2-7	CASSVATGTAPYEQYF
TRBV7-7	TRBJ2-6	CASSLGGGPGANVLTF
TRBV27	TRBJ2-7	CASSPLGQTYEQYF
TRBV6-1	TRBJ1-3	CASSQRSQGGNTIYF
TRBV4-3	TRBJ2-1	CASSQDLGGGGVIYNEQFF
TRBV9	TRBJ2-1	CASSERGLDNEQFF
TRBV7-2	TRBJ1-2	CASSPATGVNYGYTF
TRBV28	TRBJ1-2	CASSLLGTDYGYTF
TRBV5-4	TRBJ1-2	CASSSGTGRFDYGYTF
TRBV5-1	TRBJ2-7	CASSLVESGEQYF
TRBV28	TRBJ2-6	CASRWHSGANVLTF
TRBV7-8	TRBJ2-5	CASSLWWESMKTQYF
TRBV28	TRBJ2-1	CASSLGGGSGEQFF
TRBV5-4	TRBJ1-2	CASSTPTAYGYTF
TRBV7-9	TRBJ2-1	CASSQTVSSYNEQFF
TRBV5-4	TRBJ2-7	CASSLAGTLSYEQYF
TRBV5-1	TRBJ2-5	CASSLVGVPEETQYF
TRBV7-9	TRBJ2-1	CASSSLRGREQFF